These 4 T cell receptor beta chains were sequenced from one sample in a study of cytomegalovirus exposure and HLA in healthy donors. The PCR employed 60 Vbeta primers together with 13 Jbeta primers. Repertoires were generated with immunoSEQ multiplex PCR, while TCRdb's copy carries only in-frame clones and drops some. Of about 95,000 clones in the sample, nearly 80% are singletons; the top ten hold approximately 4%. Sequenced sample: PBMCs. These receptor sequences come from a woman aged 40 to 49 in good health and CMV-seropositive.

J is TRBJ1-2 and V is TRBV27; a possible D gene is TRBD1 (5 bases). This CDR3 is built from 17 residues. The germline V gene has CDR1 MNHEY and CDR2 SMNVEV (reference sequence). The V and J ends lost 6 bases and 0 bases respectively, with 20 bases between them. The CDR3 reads CASSPSEGYPSNYGYTF. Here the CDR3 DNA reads TGTGCCAGCAGCCCATCGGAGGGGTATCCATCTAACTATGGCTACACCTTC.

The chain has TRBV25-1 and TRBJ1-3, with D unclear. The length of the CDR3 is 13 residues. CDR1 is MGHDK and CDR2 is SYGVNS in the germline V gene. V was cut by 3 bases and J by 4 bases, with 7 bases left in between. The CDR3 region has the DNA TGTGCCAGCAGTGAGAGAATAGGAAACACCATATATTTT. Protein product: CASSERIGNTIYF. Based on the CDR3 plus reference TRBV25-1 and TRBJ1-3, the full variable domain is EADIYQTPRYLVIGTGKKITLECSQTMGHDKMYWYQQDPGMELHLIHYSYGVNSTEKGDLSSESTVSRIRTEHFPLTLESARPSHTSQYLCASSERIGNTIYFGEGSWLTVV.

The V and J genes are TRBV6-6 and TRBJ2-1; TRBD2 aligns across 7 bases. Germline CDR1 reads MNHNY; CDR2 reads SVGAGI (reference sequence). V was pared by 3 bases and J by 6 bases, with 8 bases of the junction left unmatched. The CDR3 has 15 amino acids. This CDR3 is CASSYDLADGNEQFF. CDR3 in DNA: TGTGCCAGCAGTTATGATCTAGCGGATGGCAATGAGCAGTTCTTC.

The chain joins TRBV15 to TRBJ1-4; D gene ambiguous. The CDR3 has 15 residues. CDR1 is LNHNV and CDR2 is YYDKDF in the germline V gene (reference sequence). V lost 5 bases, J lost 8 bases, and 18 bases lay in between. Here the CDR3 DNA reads TGTGCCACCAGCCCCGACCGACAAGTCCCCGAAAAACTGTTTTTT. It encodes CATSPDRQVPEKLFF.